These 4 T cell receptor beta chains came from one sample sequenced in a study of OX40 agonist ivuxolimab in advanced cancers. Clones were sequenced by immunoSEQ multiplex PCR, and TCRdb holds only the in-frame ones, with some missing. The sample lists some 94,000 clones, approximately 90% occurring once. This specimen was CD4+ or CD8+ T cells sorted from blood, taken in a trial of the OX40 agonist ivuxolimab. The receptors derive from an adult with an advanced solid tumor such as melanoma, head and neck, liver or kidney cancer.

In this sample, this clone turned up once. This sequence joins TRBV5-4 and TRBJ1-5; D is ambiguous. Looked up from germline, CDR1 is SGHNT and CDR2 is YYREEE (reference sequence). The CDR3 length is 14 residues. Trimming left V 6 bases short and J 3 bases short, with 13 bases between. In DNA form, the CDR3 reads TGTGCCAGCACCACCTCACCTAACAATCAGCCCCAGCATTTT. It is translated as CASTTSPNNQPQHF.

The V and J genes are TRBV9 and TRBJ2-3, with 8 nucleotides matching TRBD2. The junction had 6 bases not matched to a gene; V was cut back by 4 bases and J by 5 bases. Germline CDR1 reads SGDLS; CDR2 reads YYNGEE. This CDR3 is built from 14 residues. The CDR3 nucleotides are TGTGCCAGCAGCCCTCTAAGCGGGAGAGATACGCAGTATTTT. Protein sequence: CASSPLSGRDTQYF.

The sample holds a few counts of this clone. The rearrangement joins TRBV15 to TRBJ1-1, with a possible D match to TRBD1 (6 bases). The CDR3 spans 14 residues. CDR1 is LNHNV and CDR2 is YYDKDF in the germline V gene (reference sequence). Trimming left V 0 bases short and J 4 bases short, with 9 bases between. The CDR3 bases are TGTGCCACCAGCAGAGATCGAGGGGGCACTGAAGCTTTCTTT. Its translation is CATSRDRGGTEAFF.

The V call is TRBV6-5, the J call TRBJ2-1; the D gene is possibly TRBD2 (6 bases). The germline gives CDR1 MNHEY, CDR2 SVGAGI. The CDR3 sequence is 15 residues long. V lost 2 bases and J lost 0, with 8 bases in between. The CDR3 reads CASSYDGSSYNEQFF. In DNA, the CDR3 is TGTGCCAGCAGTTACGACGGGAGCTCCTACAATGAGCAGTTCTTC.